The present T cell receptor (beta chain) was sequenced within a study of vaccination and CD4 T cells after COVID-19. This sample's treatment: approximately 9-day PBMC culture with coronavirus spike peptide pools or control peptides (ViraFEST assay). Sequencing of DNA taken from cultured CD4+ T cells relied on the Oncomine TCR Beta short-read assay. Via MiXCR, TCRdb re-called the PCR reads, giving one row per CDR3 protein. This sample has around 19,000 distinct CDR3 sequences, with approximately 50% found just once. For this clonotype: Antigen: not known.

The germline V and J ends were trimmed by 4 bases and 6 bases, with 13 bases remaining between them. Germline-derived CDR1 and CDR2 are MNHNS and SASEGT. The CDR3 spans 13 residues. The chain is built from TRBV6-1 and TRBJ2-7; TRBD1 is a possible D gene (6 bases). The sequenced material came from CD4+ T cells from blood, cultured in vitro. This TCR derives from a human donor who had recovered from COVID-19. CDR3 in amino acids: CASSGGQGLEQYF. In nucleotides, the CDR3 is TGTGCCAGCAGTGGCGGGCAGGGGCTCGAGCAGTACTTC.